A single sample is the source of the 31 T cell receptor beta chains below, sequenced in a study of blood T cell repertoires in COVID-19. Sequencing was performed with immunoSEQ multiplex PCR; in TCRdb, only in-frame clones are kept and a portion is missing. The sample records fewer than 120,000 clones, approximately 68% being singletons. Specimen: peripheral blood. These receptors were taken from a woman aged 60-75 years with acute or convalescent COVID-19.

This clone was observed once. The chain employs TRBV12-1 and TRBJ1-6; the table calls TRBD1, which could not be checked here. TRBV12-1 is a pseudogene locus. CDR3 length: 14 amino acids. The DNA for the CDR3 is TGTGCCAGCAGCTTGACAGGCTCTAATTCACCCCTCCACTTT. Protein: CASSLTGSNSPLHF.

V usage is TRBV28 and J usage is TRBJ2-7, with 10 bases that match TRBD1. CDR3 length: 14 amino acids. The germline gives CDR1 MDHEN, CDR2 SYDVKM. Germline trimming cut 6 bases from V and 2 bases from J; bases unmatched to any gene: 4. CDR3 sequence: CASRGQGRTYEQYF. The CDR3 nucleotides read TGTGCCAGCAGGGGACAGGGGCGAACCTACGAGCAGTACTTC.

The J gene is TRBJ2-3, the V gene TRBV7-3; 10 bases line up with TRBD2. The CDR3 runs to 16 residues. After removal of 2 bases from V and 8 bases from J, the junction contained 10 bases not matched to a gene. Germline lookup yields CDR1 SGHTA and CDR2 FQGTGA. CDR3 sequence: CASSLVAGGSVGTQYF. As DNA, the CDR3 is TGTGCCAGCAGCTTAGTAGCGGGGGGATCGGTCGGTACGCAGTATTTT.

The V and J genes are TRBV6-5 and TRBJ2-2, with 7 bases aligning to TRBD1. Germline CDR1 is MNHEY and CDR2 is SVGAGI. The CDR3 loop spans 15 amino acids. V was clipped by 2 bases and J by 6 bases; unmatched bases: 6. The CDR3 region is CASSYKPGGAGELFF. The CDR3 DNA sequence: TGTGCCAGCAGTTACAAGCCAGGGGGAGCCGGGGAGCTGTTTTTT.

The chain combines TRBV5-6 with TRBJ1-2, with 7 bases identical to TRBD1. This CDR3 region has 14 residues. Germline assignment: CDR1 SGHDT and CDR2 YYEEEE. V lost 0 bases, J lost 3 bases, and 2 bases stayed unmatched. CDR3 region: CASSLEGQYYGYTF. The CDR3 nucleotides read TGTGCCAGCAGCTTGGAGGGACAGTACTATGGCTACACCTTC.

This rearrangement joins TRBV11-2 to TRBJ1-5; possible D gene TRBD1, 5 bases. The germline gives CDR1 SGHAT, CDR2 FQNNGV. V lost 3 bases to trimming and J lost 3 bases, with 9 bases between them. CDR3 length: 14 amino acids. CDR3 sequence reads: CASSFSGHNQPQHF. The DNA of the CDR3 is TGTGCCAGCAGCTTTTCAGGGCACAATCAGCCCCAGCATTTT.

The V gene is TRBV5-1, the J gene TRBJ1-5; 7 nucleotides align to TRBD1. With 0 bases clipped from V and 1 base from J, the junction kept 1 base outside the gene matches. CDR3 length: 15 residues. The germline V gene has CDR1 SGHRS and CDR2 YFSETQ. CDR3 residues: CASSLGDRSNQPQHF. The CDR3 nucleotides are TGCGCCAGCAGCTTGGGGGACAGAAGCAATCAGCCCCAGCATTTT. Full variable domain (missing parts from reference TRBV5-1 and TRBJ1-5): KAGVTQTPRYLIKTRGQQVTLSCSPISGHRSVSWYQQTPGQGLQFLFEYFSETQRNKGNFPGRFSGRQFSNSRSEMNVSTLELGDSALYLCASSLGDRSNQPQHFGDGTRLSIL.

This chain joins TRBV19 and TRBJ2-3, with 8 bases lining up with TRBD2. This CDR3 has 13 residues. Germline V gene lookup returns CDR1 LNHDA and CDR2 SQIVND (reference sequence). The ends lost 4 bases at V and 5 bases at J; junction bases unmatched: 2. The CDR3 DNA is TGTGCCAGTAGTAGACGGGAGGGAGATACGCAGTATTTT. It specifies CASSRREGDTQYF.

This sequence joins TRBV5-1 and TRBJ2-1, with TRBD2 identical over 7 bases. CDR1 and CDR2 (germline): SGHRS, YFSETQ. The CDR3 covers 14 residues. V gave up 1 base and J gave up 7 bases; unmatched junction bases: 5. The CDR3 bases are TGCGCCAGCAGCTTGACTAGCGTGGAAAATGAGCAGTTCTTC. Protein sequence: CASSLTSVENEQFF.

This sequence joins TRBV9 and TRBJ1-6; perhaps TRBD1 as D (5 bases). CDR1 is SGDLS, CDR2 YYNGEE, per germline. V was shortened by 1 base and J by 8 bases, with 10 bases between the two germline ends. CDR3 length: 14 amino acids. The CDR3 spells CASSVLSTDSPLHF. The DNA of the CDR3 is TGTGCCAGCAGCGTACTGTCGACAGATTCACCCCTCCACTTT. Combining the CDR3 with reference TRBV9 and TRBJ1-6 gives the whole variable domain DSGVTQTPKHLITATGQRVTLRCSPRSGDLSVYWYQQSLDQGLQFLIQYYNGEERAKGNILERFSAQQFPDLHSELNLSSLELGDSALYFCASSVLSTDSPLHFGNGTRLTVT.

The rearrangement joins TRBV6-2 or TRBV6-3 to TRBJ1-5; D is uncertain. Germline CDR1 MNHEY, CDR2 SVGEGT. The CDR3 is made up of 12 amino acids. V shed 5 bases and J shed 7 bases, with 9 bases lying between them. The DNA of the CDR3 is TGTGCCAGCAGTACCCCTCGGCAGCCCCAGCATTTT. Translated, it gives CASSTPRQPQHF.

V is TRBV7-2 and J is TRBJ2-2; TRBD2 aligns across 8 bases. The CDR3 loop spans 17 amino acids. Germline lookup yields CDR1 SGHTA and CDR2 FQGNSA. V was pared by 5 bases and J by 7 bases, with 15 bases of the junction left unmatched. CDR3 protein: CASSPRKAGGRHGELFF. The CDR3 nucleotides are TGTGCCAGCAGCCCTCGGAAGGCGGGGGGCCGTCACGGGGAGCTGTTTTTT.

This clone was observed a handful of times. The rearrangement joins TRBV5-1 to TRBJ2-3, with 9 bases aligning to TRBD2. This CDR3 has 16 residues. Germline CDR1 SGHRS, CDR2 YFSETQ. The ends lost 0 bases at V and 1 base at J; junction bases unmatched: 3. CDR3 amino acids: CASSLGASGGTDTQYF. CDR3 nucleotides: TGCGCCAGCAGCTTGGGGGCTAGCGGGGGCACAGATACGCAGTATTTT.

This chain links TRBV27 with TRBJ1-1; possible D gene TRBD1, 5 bases. The V gene's germline CDR1 is MNHEY and CDR2 SMNVEV (reference sequence). The CDR3 is made up of 13 amino acids. V lost 2 bases and J 6 bases, leaving 10 bases between the germline ends. The CDR3 DNA follows: TGTGCCAGCAGTTTAGGGGCGGGGCCTGAAGCTTTCTTT. This gives the protein CASSLGAGPEAFF.

The genes are TRBV7-2 and TRBJ2-5; TRBD2 agrees at 8 bases. CDR1 SGHTA and CDR2 FQGNSA come from the germline V gene. The CDR3 consists of 15 residues. V trimming: 7 bases; J trimming: 5 bases; junction bases outside the gene matches: 12. This chain's CDR3 is CASNAGGRAVETQYF. The CDR3 nucleotides read TGTGCCAGCAACGCGGGGGGTAGGGCCGTGGAGACCCAGTACTTC.

This clone occurred once. This rearrangement joins TRBV2 to TRBJ1-5, with D possibly TRBD1 on 6 matching bases. Germline V gene sequence: CDR1 SNHLY, CDR2 FYNNEI. This CDR3 has 14 residues. Trimming took 7 bases from V and 0 from J, leaving 10 bases between them. The CDR3 region is CASTRTDSNQPQHF. CDR3 coding DNA: TGTGCCAGCACCCGGACAGATAGCAATCAGCCCCAGCATTTT.

A few counts support this clone. The V gene is TRBV28, the J gene TRBJ2-2; D perhaps matches TRBD1 (6 bases). The germline gives CDR1 MDHEN, CDR2 SYDVKM. CDR3 length: 12 amino acids. Trimming removed 8 bases at V and 4 bases at J, with 8 bases between. The CDR3 here is CASPTGTGELFF. The CDR3 region has the DNA TGTGCCAGCCCGACAGGCACCGGGGAGCTGTTTTTT.

This clone was seen a few times. The J gene is TRBJ2-7, the V gene TRBV11-3; the D gene is possibly TRBD1 (5 bases). The ends were cut back, 4 bases at V and 7 bases at J, with 11 bases in the middle. CDR3 size: 12 residues. Per germline, CDR1 SGHNT and CDR2 YENEEA. DNA for the CDR3: TGTGCCAGCAGCTCCCATCAGGGTGAGCAGTACTTC. Protein product: CASSSHQGEQYF.

This clone has only one observation. The chain couples TRBV19 to TRBJ1-1, with TRBD1 as a possible D gene (5 bases). Germline V CDR1 and CDR2: LNHDA, SQIVND (reference sequence). This CDR3 spans 14 amino acids. V dropped 5 bases and J dropped 1 base, with 11 bases sitting between them. The CDR3: CASSERQRNTEAFF. DNA of the CDR3: TGTGCCAGTAGTGAGAGACAGAGGAACACTGAAGCTTTCTTT.

The V call is TRBV5-1, the J call TRBJ1-4; D is unclear. The CDR3 is made up of 14 amino acids. V was pared by 3 bases and J by 4 bases, with 10 bases between. Per germline, CDR1 SGHRS and CDR2 YFSETQ. CDR3 amino acids: CASSYGGRNEKLFF. Here the CDR3 DNA reads TGCGCCAGCAGCTACGGAGGCCGTAATGAAAAACTGTTTTTT.

The chain uses TRBV2 and TRBJ1-2; 12 bases agree with TRBD1. J lost 7 bases, V lost 7 bases, and 19 bases had no gene match. Germline-derived CDR1 and CDR2 are SNHLY and FYNNEI. The CDR3 spans 18 residues. The CDR3 here is CASKVNSGQGAGSGGYTF. The CDR3 DNA reads TGTGCCAGCAAGGTCAATTCGGGACAGGGGGCTGGGAGTGGTGGCTACACCTTC.

CDR3 sequence reads: CASRLSSARSYEQYF. The CDR3, as DNA: TGTGCCAGCAGACTAAGCAGCGCGCGCTCCTACGAGCAGTACTTC. This rearrangement joins TRBV11-2 to TRBJ2-7; D unresolved. CDR1 is SGHAT, CDR2 FQNNGV, per germline. This CDR3 contains 15 residues. The V end lost 6 bases, the J end lost 0 bases, and 15 bases lay between the germline ends.

The rearrangement uses TRBV28 and TRBJ2-7, with 11 bases fitting TRBD1. The CDR3 is made up of 15 amino acids. CDR1 and CDR2 (germline): MDHEN, SYDVKM. The ends lost 5 bases at V and 5 bases at J; junction bases unmatched: 8. In DNA form, the CDR3 reads TGTGCCAGCAGTCTGGGAGGACAGGGGGCCAACGAGCAGTACTTC. Translation: CASSLGGQGANEQYF.

The V gene is TRBV19, the J gene TRBJ1-5; D gene uncertain. The ends were cut back, 0 bases at V and 8 bases at J, with 11 bases in the middle. This CDR3 has 14 amino acids. Germline CDR1 reads LNHDA; CDR2 reads SQIVND (reference sequence). The CDR3 region is CASSIEEEGKPQHF. CDR3 sequence (DNA): TGTGCCAGTAGTATAGAGGAGGAAGGGAAGCCCCAGCATTTT.

The genes are TRBV7-8 and TRBJ1-2; no clear D. V lost 5 bases to trimming and J lost 8 bases, with 18 bases between them. There are 14 residues in the CDR3. Germline assignment: CDR1 SGHVS and CDR2 FQNEAQ. The CDR3 protein is CASSPERRAGGYTF. In DNA, the CDR3 is TGTGCCAGCAGCCCCGAAAGGAGGGCAGGAGGCTACACCTTC.

The gene calls are TRBV7-2 and TRBJ1-2; no firm D call. The V end was cut by 1 base, the J end by 2 bases, with 11 bases between. The CDR3 runs 15 residues. The V gene's germline CDR1 is SGHTA and CDR2 FQGNSA. CDR3 DNA sequence: TGTGCCAGCAGCTTAGGAGAGCCGCGGAACTATGGCTACACCTTC. Translation: CASSLGEPRNYGYTF.

The CDR3 DNA reads as TGTGCCAGTACGAGGGTCAAGAGTAACTATGGCTACACCTTC. It specifies CASTRVKSNYGYTF. This sequence joins TRBV19 and TRBJ1-2; D not certain. CDR1 LNHDA and CDR2 SQIVND come from the germline V gene (reference sequence). CDR3 length: 14 residues. V gave up 7 bases and J gave up 1 base, with 13 bases separating them.

The chain carries TRBV12-3 or TRBV12-4 and TRBJ1-1; D perhaps matches TRBD1 (6 bases). Trimming stripped 1 base from V and 11 bases from J, with 8 bases between. The length of the CDR3 is 11 residues. The CDR3 sequence: CASSLGGPAFF. CDR3 nucleotides: TGTGCCAGCAGTTTAGGGGGGCCTGCTTTCTTT.

This clone was counted between two and nine times. This sequence joins TRBV4-1 and TRBJ1-1, with a tentative D call TRBD1 (6 bases). This CDR3 spans 15 amino acids. Trimming took 0 bases from V and 7 from J, leaving 15 bases between them. Germline loops: CDR1 MGHRA, CDR2 YSYEKL. The CDR3 here is CASSQDRLGGREAFF. The CDR3 DNA is TGCGCCAGCAGCCAAGATCGGTTGGGGGGGCGTGAAGCTTTCTTT.

The chain employs TRBV15 and TRBJ1-1, with D hard to call. This CDR3 contains 13 residues. Germline loops: CDR1 LNHNV, CDR2 YYDKDF (reference sequence). Trimming stripped 6 bases from V and 4 bases from J, with 12 bases between. The CDR3 protein is CATRRGFVTEAFF. CDR3 nucleotide sequence: TGTGCCACCAGACGGGGATTTGTCACTGAAGCTTTCTTT. The full variable domain, its missing parts supplied by reference TRBV15 and TRBJ1-1, is DAMVIQNPRYQVTQFGKPVTLSCSQTLNHNVMYWYQQKSSQAPKLLFHYYDKDFNNEADTPDNFQSRRPNTSFCFLDIRSPGLGDTAMYLCATRRGFVTEAFFGQGTRLTVV.

The CDR3 here is CASSNSGGFAGELFF. CDR3 nucleotide sequence: TGTGCCAGTAGTAATTCGGGAGGGTTCGCCGGGGAGCTGTTTTTT. This chain connects TRBV19 to TRBJ2-2; 8 bases match TRBD2. V lost 4 bases and J lost 6; bases outside the gene matches: 7. Per germline, CDR1 LNHDA and CDR2 SQIVND (reference sequence). The CDR3 is 15 residues long.